This T cell receptor beta chain was obtained from a study of tumor and adjacent non-tumor tissue in lung cancer. In the study overall: Aged roughly 31 to 80 years, patients included more than nine men and 4 to 6 women with stage I to III disease.

Notes on the study in general: Normal lung showed higher cumulative top 100 clone frequency than tumor. Significantly higher TCR diversity was found in tumor than normal lung.

A remark on this clonotype: Its antigen is unidentified.

Three rounds of nested PCR, following a modified ARM-PCR protocol, produced the TCRbeta library. TCRdb processed the multiplex PCR reads anew with MiXCR; each CDR3 protein has one entry. The sample holds over 60,000 distinct CDR3 sequences, roughly 80% seen once. No cell sorting was done before RNA was extracted from the tissue. Donors were chemotherapy-naive, newly diagnosed lung cancer surgical patients in China, August–late 2014. Per the germline V gene, CDR1 is MGHRA and CDR2 is YSYEKL. The V and J ends lost 4 bases and 11 bases respectively, with 24 bases between them. The CDR3 covers 16 residues.

The sequenced sample was lung tumor tissue. This sequence was found in a woman in her forties or fifties with non-small cell lung cancer. This rearrangement joins TRBV4-1 to TRBJ2-1; D is perhaps TRBD1 (6 bases). CDR3 in amino acids: CASSPNPGQLTHKQFF. The CDR3 region has the DNA TGCGCCAGCAGCCCTAACCCGGGACAACTTACGCATAAGCAGTTCTTC.